This T cell receptor beta chain was documented in a study of blood T cell repertoires in COVID-19. In the study overall: The origin of the acute and convalescent COVID-19 samples was the United States, Italy and Spain.

In germline, CDR1 is MNHEY, CDR2 SVGAGI. The V end lost 8 bases, the J end lost 2 bases, and 10 bases lay between the germline ends. The CDR3 runs to 13 residues. Using immunoSEQ multiplex PCR, the repertoire was profiled, and TCRdb retains in-frame clones only, with some absent. The sample contains about 180,000 clones, approximately 80% of which appear only once. This TCR was recovered from a middle-aged woman with COVID-19, enrolled during active disease. What was sequenced was peripheral blood. This chain joins TRBV6-5 and TRBJ1-5; no definite D call. CDR3 amino acids: CASDTLGNQPQHF. Written as DNA, the CDR3 is TGTGCCAGCGACACGCTGGGCAATCAGCCCCAGCATTTT.